Described below is a single TCR beta chain sequence and its context. This entry is derived from a study of blood T cell repertoires in COVID-19. Study at large: Italy, Spain and the United States were the sources of the convalescent and acute COVID-19 samples.

Original analysis: Cell counts per sample came from amplifying reference gene primers. TCRdb's table, derived via immunoSEQ multiplex PCR, lists solely in-frame clones and lacks some. V, J and clone size are those of that table, while D and trimming were read from the DNA. The table includes 35,000 to 45,000 clones, roughly 90% detected once. Per the germline V gene, CDR1 is SEHNR and CDR2 is FQNEAQ (reference sequence). The CDR3 has 17 amino acids. J lost 6 bases, V lost 6 bases, and 15 bases had no gene match. The V call is TRBV7-9, the J call TRBJ1-1; TRBD1 aligns across 11 bases. The sequenced material came from peripheral blood. This TCR was recovered from a man in his sixties with acute or convalescent COVID-19. CDR3 nucleotide sequence: TGTGCCAGCAGTTCCGGTACCGGGACAGGGGGATTCTCTGAAGCTTTCTTT. It yields the protein CASSSGTGTGGFSEAFF.